This T cell receptor beta chain was sequenced in a study of CD8+CD57+ T cells in acquired aplastic anemia. Study in general: The DNA of sorted CD4+ and CD8+ cells averaged approximately 2.9 ug.

This clonotype was detected many times. What it recognizes is unknown. The V and J ends lost 1 base and 8 bases respectively, with 24 bases between them. The CDR3 has 17 amino acids. Germline V lookup: CDR1 DFQATT, CDR2 SNEGSKA (reference sequence). Patients selected for sequencing had displayed CD8+CD57+ cell expansion by flow cytometry. Among the patients, none had received any therapy at the time of blood sampling. Profiles of TCR beta VDJ and CDR3 were generated from a genomic DNA template. One entry per CDR3 protein results from TCRdb running MiXCR on the reads. The sample consists of about 160,000 distinct CDR3 sequences, 40% to 60% of them appearing once. Study outcomes and limitations: Roughly 31 was the count of CD8+ CDR3 sequences that patients shared with controls.

The chain uses TRBV20-1 and TRBJ2-1; no definite D call. The sequence derives from a human donor with aplastic anemia. Sequenced material: sorted CD4+, CD8+, or CD8+CD57+ T cells (not recorded which) from PBMCs. This CDR3 is CSARAGWDFVEIDEQFF. The CDR3, as DNA: TGCAGTGCTAGAGCTGGCTGGGATTTTGTAGAAATCGATGAGCAGTTCTTC.